This T cell receptor beta chain was obtained from a study of shared clonotypes between healthy human individuals (dated by TCRdb to the early 2020s). Regarding the study in general: A few men and a couple of women, aged 18 to 49 years, made up the cohort. For each donor, CD4 naive and CD4 memory were each given three plates, CD8 naive was given two plates, and CD8 memory was given one plate. To estimate repertoire size and how much clonotype sharing occurs between individuals, the study deeply sequenced the blood TCR repertoires of roughly 5 healthy adults. To increase sequencing depth and limit assay-specific biases, different laboratories used diverse techniques to prepare libraries and sequence TCR repertoires. Leukapheresis yielded between about 0.85 and 9 billion PBMCs per donor. What the research found in general, with its limitations: Based on pairwise subsampling, the degree of clonotype sharing among donors was expected to be affected by sequencing depth. Sampling was restricted to blood, and TCR repertoires in tissues likely differ from the TCR repertoires found in blood. Naive subsets generally had larger estimated clonotype richness than memory subsets did. Compared with non-shared clonotypes, the clonotypes found in all four sorted-subset donors had higher generation probabilities. Across several donors, approximately 5% of naive CD4, approximately 4% of naive CD8, 2.3% of memory CD4, and 0.4% of memory CD8 clonotypes were shared. The small number of donors limited the genetic and exposure-history diversity represented. Incomplete sequencing was indicated by rarefaction of sorted-subset datasets, despite the large sequencing depth.

Of note for this clone: It has no known antigen specificity. No base quality values were provided; no much bigger clone lies one nucleotide off.

Using the deep immunoSEQ assay, multiplex PCR amplified TCR CDR3 regions from genomic DNA. Extracted genomic DNA from each cell subset was spread evenly across all wells of several immunoSEQ 96-well plates, with each plate serving as a replicate. Each replicate PCR for sorted subsets received around 200 ng genomic DNA, equal to tens of thousands of T cell genomes. Purified libraries were quantified with a Qubit 3.0 fluorometer, sized on a Bioanalyzer 2100, and re-quantified with the KAPA Library Quantification kit. A separate single-read 150-cycle Illumina NextSeq 550 flow cell was used to sequence each immunoSEQ 96-well plate. In the paper's pipeline: Because the immunoSEQ output included only junctional sequences and no quality scores, the filtering could not be the same as the filtering used for full-length reads. Sequences were annotated with PyIR, a Python wrapper for IgBLAST v1.9, and V/J genes and CDR3 were assigned using IMGT germline references. Reads were removed for weak V/J assignments (E-value above 1e-6), missing CDR3, stop codons, out-of-frame junctions, or ambiguous translated residues. V3J clonotypes were defined as sequences sharing the same inferred V gene, J gene, and CDR3 amino acid sequence. The percentage overlap between two repertoires was calculated by dividing the number of shared unique clonotypes by the size of the smaller repertoire. Three approaches were used to assess repertoire richness: RTK rarefaction, the Chao1 estimator, and Recon v2.1 estimates of unobserved clonotypes. Generation probabilities were computed with OLGA for all TCRbeta clonotypes obtained by the gDNA method from four donors. In its TCRdb copy, this immuneACCESS table keeps in-frame sequences only and misses some clones. Where compared with another copy, unresolved V genes explain less than half of these, and the others have no known cause. V, J and clone size are those of that table, while D and trimming were read from the DNA. The sample table holds some 2.1 million clones, of which roughly 95% were seen once. 0.13% of the sample is held by the ten biggest clonotypes.

From the cysteine through the phenylalanine, the CDR3 covers 15 amino acids. The only DNA kept is the CDR3, 45 bases in frame from the first base. CDR1 SGHRS and CDR2 YFSETQ were looked up in the germline V gene. Between the V and J ends, shortened by 0 bases and 6 bases respectively, the junction contains 15 bases. The donors were healthy, HIV-negative adults with no recently reported acute infections or vaccinations. All donors were Caucasian adults living in Nashville, Tennessee, USA. CD4+ T cells were enriched through magnetic negative selection, after which naive cells were positively selected on CD45RA and the remaining negative fraction served as the memory subset. Blood was collected by leukapheresis, and PBMCs were isolated by Ficoll-Histopaque density gradient centrifugation and then cryopreserved in liquid nitrogen vapor phase. Purity and quantity of every magnetically sorted T cell population were checked by analytical flow cytometry. Each sorted fraction had its genomic DNA isolated and then quantified by UV absorbance on a Nanodrop 2000c.

The clonotype comes from a man aged 18 to 30 in good health. Recombination connected TRBV5-1 to TRBJ2-5; the D gene is perhaps TRBD2, on 6 matching bases. The specimen sequenced was naive CD4+ T cells sorted from blood. The cell subset or site label, as the study defines it: CD45RA+ positively selected. CDR3 region: CASSLEVPGAKTQYF. The DNA sequence reads TGCGCCAGCAGCTTGGAGGTTCCGGGAGCGAAGACCCAGTACTTC.